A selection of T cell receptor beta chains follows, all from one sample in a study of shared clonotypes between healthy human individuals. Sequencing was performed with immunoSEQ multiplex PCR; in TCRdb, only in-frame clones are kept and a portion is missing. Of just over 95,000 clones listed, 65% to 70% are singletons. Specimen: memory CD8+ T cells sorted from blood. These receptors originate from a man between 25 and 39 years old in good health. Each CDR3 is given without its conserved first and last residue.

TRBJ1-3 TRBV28 ASSPGQSGNTIY
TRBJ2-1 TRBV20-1 SATVYNEQF
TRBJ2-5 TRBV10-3 ATQQGWGPETQY
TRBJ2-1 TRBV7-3 ASSEGPTYNEQF
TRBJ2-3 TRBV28 ASTGAGYTDTQY
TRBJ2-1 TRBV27 ASSLSLWDRDEQF
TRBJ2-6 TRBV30 AWSVPVSGANVLT
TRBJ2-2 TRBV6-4 ASSETAENTGELF
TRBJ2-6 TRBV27 ASSLLGQGAPTGANVLT
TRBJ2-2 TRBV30 AWSVLWGDTGELF
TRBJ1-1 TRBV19 ASKAGRNMNTEAF
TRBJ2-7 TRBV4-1 ASSLSRDPVGEQY
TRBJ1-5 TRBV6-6 ASSYAAALGNQPQH
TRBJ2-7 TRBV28 ASTGDIYEQY
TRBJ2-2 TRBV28 ASSPVTENTGELF
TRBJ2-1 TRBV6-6 ASSYFQSTRGHEQF
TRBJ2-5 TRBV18 ASSPQLAGAGTSSETQY
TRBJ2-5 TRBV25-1 ASSLGTGKATQY
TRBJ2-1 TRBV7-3 ASSLGGGPNEQF
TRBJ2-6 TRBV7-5 ASRQSRANVLT
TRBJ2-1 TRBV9 ASSVAGPPYNEQF
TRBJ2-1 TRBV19 ASSIDPPSGSLAEQF
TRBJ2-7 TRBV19 ASSKGAGYEQY
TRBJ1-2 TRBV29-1 SVTSPGQGARYYGYT
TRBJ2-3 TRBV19 ASSIIRTGTDTQY
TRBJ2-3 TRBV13 ASSLPGRNTDTQY
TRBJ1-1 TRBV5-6 ASSLVDRLNTEAF
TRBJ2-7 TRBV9 ASSSTQGPYEQY
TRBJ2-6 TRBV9 ASSVSSSSSGANVLT
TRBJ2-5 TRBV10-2 ASSEVLQKETQY
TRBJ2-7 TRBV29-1 SVGGGQGREQY
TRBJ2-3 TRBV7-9 ASSLETKGDTQY
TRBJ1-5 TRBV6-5 ASSYADGQPQH
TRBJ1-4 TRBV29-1 SVETGDANEKLF
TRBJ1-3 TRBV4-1 ASSQESRLRGNTIY